This TCR beta chain came from a study of Graves' ophthalmopathy and Graves' hyperthyroidism. Study-wide results and limits: With about 71% sensitivity and about 78% specificity, the model predicted ophthalmopathy progression.

Researchers turned away patients with other autoimmune diseases, uncontrolled infections, pregnancy or lactation. This clonotype was seen ten or more times. Its specificity is unknown. This sequence may be a read error, since a much larger clone differs from it by one base. For repertoire sequencing, the TCR beta CDR3 regions were amplified from RNA transcripts. First-round RT-PCR relied on HTBI primers, and a second-round multiplex PCR came next. TCRdb itself ran the multiplex PCR reads through MiXCR, one entry per CDR3 protein. The data contain around 400,000 distinct CDR3 sequences, 20% to 25% of them singletons. This clonotype was obtained from a woman aged 18 to 35 with stable Graves' hyperthyroidism. Source material: peripheral blood.

Here the CDR3 DNA reads TGTGCCAGCAGTTCCGCGATAGCCAAAAACATTAAGTACTTC. This sequence encodes CASSSAIAKNIKYF. The chain has TRBV12-3 or TRBV12-4 and TRBJ2-4; D not certain. This CDR3 has 14 amino acids.